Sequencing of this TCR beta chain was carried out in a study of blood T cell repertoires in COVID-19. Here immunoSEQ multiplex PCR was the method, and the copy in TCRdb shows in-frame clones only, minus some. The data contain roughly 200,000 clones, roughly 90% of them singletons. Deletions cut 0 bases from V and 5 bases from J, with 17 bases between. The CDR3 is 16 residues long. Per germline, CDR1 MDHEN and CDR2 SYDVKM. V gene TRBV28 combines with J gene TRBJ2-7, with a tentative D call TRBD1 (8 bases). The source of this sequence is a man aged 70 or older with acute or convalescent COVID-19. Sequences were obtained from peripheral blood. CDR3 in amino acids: CASSLWGGDRSHEQYF. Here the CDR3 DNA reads TGTGCCAGCAGTTTATGGGGAGGGGACAGGAGCCACGAGCAGTACTTC. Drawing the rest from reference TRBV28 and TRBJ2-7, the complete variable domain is DVKVTQSSRYLVKRTGEKVFLECVQDMDHENMFWYRQDPGLGLRLIYFSYDVKMKEKGDIPEGYSVSREKKERFSLILESASTNQTSMYLCASSLWGGDRSHEQYFGPGTRLTVT.